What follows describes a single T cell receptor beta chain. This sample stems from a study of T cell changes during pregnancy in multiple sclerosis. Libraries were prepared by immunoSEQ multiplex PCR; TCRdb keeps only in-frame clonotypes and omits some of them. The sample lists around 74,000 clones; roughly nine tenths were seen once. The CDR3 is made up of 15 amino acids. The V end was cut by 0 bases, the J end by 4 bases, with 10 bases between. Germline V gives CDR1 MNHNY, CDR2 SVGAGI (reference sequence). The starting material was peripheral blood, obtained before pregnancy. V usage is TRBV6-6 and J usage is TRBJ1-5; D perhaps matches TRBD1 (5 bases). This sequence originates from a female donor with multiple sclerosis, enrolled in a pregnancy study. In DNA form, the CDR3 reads TGTGCCAGCAGTTACTCGACGACAGAGAATCAGCCCCAGCATTTT. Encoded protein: CASSYSTTENQPQHF.